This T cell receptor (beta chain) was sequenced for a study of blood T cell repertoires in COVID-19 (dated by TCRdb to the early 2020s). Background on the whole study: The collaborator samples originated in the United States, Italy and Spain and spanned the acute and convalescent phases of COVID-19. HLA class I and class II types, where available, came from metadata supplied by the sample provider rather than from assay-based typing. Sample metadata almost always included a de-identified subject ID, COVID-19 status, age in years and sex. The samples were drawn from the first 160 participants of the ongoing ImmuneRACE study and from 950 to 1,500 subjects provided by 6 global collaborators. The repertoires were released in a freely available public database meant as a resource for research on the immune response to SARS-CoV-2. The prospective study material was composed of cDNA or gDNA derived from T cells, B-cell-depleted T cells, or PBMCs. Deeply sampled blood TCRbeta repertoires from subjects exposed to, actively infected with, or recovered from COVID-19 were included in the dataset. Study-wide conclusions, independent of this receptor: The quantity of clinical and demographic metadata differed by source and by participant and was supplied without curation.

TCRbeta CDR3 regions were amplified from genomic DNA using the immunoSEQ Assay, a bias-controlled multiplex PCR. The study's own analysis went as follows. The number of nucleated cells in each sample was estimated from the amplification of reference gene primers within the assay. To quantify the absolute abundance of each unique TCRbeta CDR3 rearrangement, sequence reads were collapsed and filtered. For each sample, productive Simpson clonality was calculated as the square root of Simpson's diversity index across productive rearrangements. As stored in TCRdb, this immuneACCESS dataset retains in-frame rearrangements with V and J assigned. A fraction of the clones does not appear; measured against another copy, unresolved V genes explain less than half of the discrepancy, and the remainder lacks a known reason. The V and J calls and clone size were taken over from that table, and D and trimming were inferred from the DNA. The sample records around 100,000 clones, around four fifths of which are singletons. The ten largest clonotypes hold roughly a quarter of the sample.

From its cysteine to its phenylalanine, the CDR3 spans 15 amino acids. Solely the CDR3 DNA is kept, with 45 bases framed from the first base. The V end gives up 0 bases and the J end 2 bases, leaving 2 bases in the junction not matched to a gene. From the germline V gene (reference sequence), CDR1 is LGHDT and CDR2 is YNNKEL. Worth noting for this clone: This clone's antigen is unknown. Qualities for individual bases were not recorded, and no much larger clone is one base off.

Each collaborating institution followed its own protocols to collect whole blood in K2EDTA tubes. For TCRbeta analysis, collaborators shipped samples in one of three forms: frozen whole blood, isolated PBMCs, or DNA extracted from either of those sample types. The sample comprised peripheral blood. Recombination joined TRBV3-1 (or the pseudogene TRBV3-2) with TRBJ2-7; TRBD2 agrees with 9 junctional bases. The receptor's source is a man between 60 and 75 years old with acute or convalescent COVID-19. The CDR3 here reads CASSQEGGRAYEQYF. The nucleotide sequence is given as TGTGCCAGCAGCCAAGAGGGCGGGAGGGCCTACGAGCAGTACTTC.